The present TCR beta chain was sequenced within a study of early T cells in non-severe SARS-CoV-2 infection. In the study overall: Unsorted whole-blood RNA was sequenced in bulk, leaving chains unpaired. General study results and limits: Private and CD4 specificities were missed by VDJdb matching, which favored anti-spike CD8 responses.

TCRdb analysed the 5' RACE reads with MiXCR anew, one entry per CDR3 protein. The data show 60,000 to 75,000 distinct CDR3 sequences, about 11% seen once. In the case of this clonotype: Its antigen is not identified.

Germline V lookup: CDR1 SGHNT, CDR2 YYREEE (reference sequence). This CDR3 is 14 amino acids long. The V gene lost 2 bases and the J gene lost 3 bases, with 11 bases spanning the gap. Specimen: whole blood. The clonotype originates from an adult who was a healthcare worker with PCR-confirmed SARS-CoV-2 infection or an uninfected control (not recorded which). The V call is TRBV5-4, the J call TRBJ2-5; perhaps D is TRBD1 or TRBD2 (5 bases each). The CDR3 DNA reads TGTGCCAGCAGCTTTGGGCAGGGAGAAGAGACCCAGTACTTC. This codes for CASSFGQGEETQYF.